Listed here is a single T cell receptor (beta chain). CDR3 length: 15 amino acids. Germline V gene lookup returns CDR1 SGHRS and CDR2 YFSETQ. Trimming removed 5 bases from V and 1 base from J; junction bases left unmatched: 7. The repertoire was sequenced with immunoSEQ multiplex PCR; TCRdb's copy has only in-frame clones and lacks some. The sample contains around 2.5 million clones, roughly 93% of which appear only once. The data belong to a study of shared clonotypes between healthy human individuals. This receptor was identified in a man aged 18 to 30 in good health. Some clones in this sample may be carry-over from other donors' samples. The sequenced sample was naive CD4+ T cells from PBMCs. Regarding subset: CD45RA+ positively selected. The chain is built from TRBV5-1 and TRBJ1-1; the match to TRBD1 covers 8 bases. The CDR3 coding sequence is TGCGCCAGCAGGCCTGGGACAGGTTCGAACACTGAAGCTTTCTTT. This gives the protein CASRPGTGSNTEAFF.